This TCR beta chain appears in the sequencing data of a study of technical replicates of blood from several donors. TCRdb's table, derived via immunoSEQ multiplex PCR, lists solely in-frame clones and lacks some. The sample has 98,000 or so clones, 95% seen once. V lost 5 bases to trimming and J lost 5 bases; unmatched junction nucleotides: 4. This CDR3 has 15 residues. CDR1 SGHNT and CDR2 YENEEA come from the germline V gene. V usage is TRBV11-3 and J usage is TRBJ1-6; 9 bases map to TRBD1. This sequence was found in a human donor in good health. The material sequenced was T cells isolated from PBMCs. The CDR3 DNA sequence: TGTGCCAGCAGCGGCCGGGACAGGGATAATTCACCCCTCCACTTT. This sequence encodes CASSGRDRDNSPLHF.